This is a list of T cell receptor beta chains from one sample in a study of OX40 agonist ivuxolimab in advanced cancers. Clones were read by immunoSEQ multiplex PCR, and TCRdb kept only the in-frame ones, dropping some. The table records more than 55,000 clones, roughly 85% of them present only once. The sequences come from CD4+ or CD8+ T cells sorted from blood, collected in a trial of the OX40 agonist ivuxolimab. Receptors originate from an adult with an advanced solid tumor such as melanoma, head and neck, liver or kidney cancer. The CDR3 runs from the conserved cysteine through the conserved F or W. D genes are given only for firm matches. Some rows mark clone size as missing; the rest say once, few, many or name a class of expanded clone.

few	.	TRBV4-1	TRBJ2-3	CASSQVALSDTQYF
.	.	TRBV18	TRBJ1-4	CASSPPIRLNEKLFF
.	.	TRBV7-9	TRBJ2-1	CASSLSFLLGLHNEQFF
once	TRBD1	TRBV6-5	TRBJ2-5	CASSLWTGGETQYF
.	.	TRBV6-1	TRBJ1-2	CASWGGQSYGYTF
.	TRBD2	TRBV7-2	TRBJ2-2	CASSPVAGPTGELFF
.	.	TRBV9	TRBJ2-5	CASSPRSGDVAETQYF
.	.	TRBV7-2	TRBJ1-1	CASSLMDTEAFF
.	.	TRBV4-1	TRBJ2-3	CASSQAGTDTQYF
.	TRBD1	TRBV11-3	TRBJ1-1	CASSSTGGMNTEAFF
.	.	TRBV5-1	TRBJ1-2	CASSSGTHYGYTF
.	.	TRBV10-3	TRBJ1-5	CAISDKMGQPQHF
.	TRBD1	TRBV19	TRBJ1-6	CATQSLAGQGNSPLHF
.	TRBD1	TRBV5-4	TRBJ2-7	CASSSEGQGVQEQYF
few	.	TRBV19	TRBJ1-2	CASSRTRYGYTF
.	.	TRBV2	TRBJ2-6	CASRWTLSSSGANVLTF
.	TRBD1	TRBV5-4	TRBJ2-2	CASSFKRTGAHTGELFF
once	.	TRBV19	TRBJ2-7	CASSTQPPTEQYF
.	.	TRBV6-1	TRBJ2-7	CASREGVAQYF
.	.	TRBV19	TRBJ1-5	CASSIKLDQPQHF
.	TRBD1	TRBV7-2	TRBJ1-2	CASSTDRGLYGYTF
once	TRBD1	TRBV6-5	TRBJ1-5	CASTRQGGNQPQHF
.	.	TRBV6-5	TRBJ2-2	CASRLGTGELFF
.	.	TRBV7-9	TRBJ2-2	CASSPLIPGDTGELFF
.	.	TRBV9	TRBJ1-5	CASSVGHNTATQPQHF
once	.	TRBV7-8	TRBJ2-3	CASSPRRFSSTDTQYF
.	TRBD1	TRBV25-1	TRBJ1-5	CASSPQTGGDQPQHF
.	.	TRBV18	TRBJ1-1	CASSPQTTNTEAFF
once	TRBD1	TRBV19	TRBJ2-7	CASSQGGQGFYEQYF
.	TRBD1	TRBV9	TRBJ1-2	CASSVAGTGVNYGYTF
.	.	TRBV5-6	TRBJ1-1	CASSLVPTEAFF
.	.	TRBV5-1	TRBJ2-3	CASSSPQVDTQYF
.	TRBD1	TRBV6-6	TRBJ2-7	CASLQGAPYEQYF
.	.	TRBV7-6	TRBJ1-1	CASSQQENTEAFF
.	TRBD2	TRBV5-5	TRBJ2-5	CASTLLAGQETQYF
.	.	TRBV9	TRBJ1-1	CASSVDPLNTEAFF
.	.	TRBV6-5	TRBJ1-3	CASGQQGSGNTIYF
.	.	TRBV19	TRBJ1-6	CASSIAGRSSYNSPLHF
.	.	TRBV7-9	TRBJ2-7	CASSLDRGVHEQYF
.	.	TRBV5-1	TRBJ2-7	CASSWQENYEQYF
.	.	TRBV6-5	TRBJ1-5	CASSRRTGNQPQHF
.	.	TRBV5-1	TRBJ2-2	CASSLNGQGNTGELFF
.	.	TRBV29-1	TRBJ2-1	CSVEVGRSYNEQFF
.	.	TRBV11-3	TRBJ2-6	CASTQDSSGANVLTF
.	.	TRBV12-5	TRBJ1-4	CASGLPTPYNEKLFF
.	.	TRBV4-2	TRBJ2-6	CASSQEAGPSGANVLTF
.	.	TRBV2	TRBJ1-4	CASSLRGNSGKLFF
.	.	TRBV28	TRBJ1-5	CASSLSQPQHF
.	.	TRBV7-9	TRBJ1-1	CASGRAGDTEAFF
.	.	TRBV15	TRBJ1-2	CATSRDRDGYTF
.	.	TRBV19	TRBJ2-2	CASRFFGELFF
.	.	TRBV15	TRBJ1-1	CATRRGLSEGNTEAFF
.	TRBD2	TRBV19	TRBJ2-1	CASSRSPSRGGLEQFF
.	.	TRBV4-2	TRBJ1-1	CASSQTPGTKNTEAFF
.	.	TRBV7-2	TRBJ2-5	CASSRDGQETQYF
.	.	TRBV11-3	TRBJ1-2	CASSLDGGQNYGYTF
.	.	TRBV10-3	TRBJ1-1	CAISESVKGTEAFF
.	TRBD1	TRBV6-5	TRBJ2-7	CASSRRTGAYEQYF
.	.	TRBV19	TRBJ1-3	CASSTPGPRTGNTIYF